Sequencing of this TCR beta chain was carried out in a study of blood T cell repertoires in COVID-19. Study information: Acute and convalescent COVID-19 specimens originated in the United States, Italy and Spain. The cDNA or gDNA used as material had been derived from T cells, B-cell-depleted T cells, or PBMCs.

Per the original data handling: Nucleated cell counts were estimated from reference gene primer amplification. Produced via immunoSEQ multiplex PCR; TCRdb's table is partial and in-frame only. That table gives V, J and clone size, and the DNA gave D and trimming. This sample carries 450,000 or so clones, approximately 92% of them seen once, and the ten largest clones take 0.75% to 0.9%. Enrolled during active infection, Seattle patients were then followed longitudinally. The origin of this receptor is a man younger than 30 with COVID-19, enrolled during active disease. The source material was peripheral blood.

This CDR3 reads CASSQDCRTQETQYF. For the CDR3, the DNA is TGCGCCAGCAGCCAAGATTGCAGGACACAAGAGACCCAGTACTTC. V usage is TRBV4-1 and J usage is TRBJ2-5, with a tentative D call TRBD1 (5 bases). Germline assignment: CDR1 MGHRA and CDR2 YSYEKL. The CDR3 is 15 amino acids. V was trimmed by 0 bases and J by 2 bases, leaving 10 bases between them.